The next 17 T cell receptor beta chains were all read from a single sample in a study of shared clonotypes between healthy human individuals. The method was immunoSEQ multiplex PCR; TCRdb's version includes in-frame clones alone and lacks a portion of them. The sample contains 550,000 to 650,000 clones, roughly 96% of which appear only once. Naive CD8 cells were CD45RO-negative, positively selected for CCR7, excluding terminally differentiated effector memory CD45RA+ cells. Sequenced sample: naive CD8+ T cells sorted from blood. The receptors were gathered from a woman in her twenties or thirties in good health.

A single count supports this clone. This chain links TRBV4-1 with TRBJ2-1; perhaps TRBD2 as D (6 bases). The CDR3 has 14 residues. Germline CDR1 is MGHRA and CDR2 is YSYEKL. V lost 0 bases and J lost 9, with 12 bases in between. The CDR3 loop reads CASSQEQLAGEQFF. CDR3 nucleotide sequence: TGCGCCAGCAGCCAAGAGCAACTAGCCGGTGAGCAGTTCTTC.

V usage is TRBV6-1 and J usage is TRBJ2-1; 11 bases are a match to TRBD2. The ends lost 1 base at V and 7 bases at J; junction bases unmatched: 3. Germline lookup yields CDR1 MNHNS and CDR2 SASEGT. The CDR3 loop spans 15 amino acids. The CDR3 sequence is CASSEGTSGSNEQFF. CDR3 nucleotides: TGTGCCAGCAGTGAAGGTACTAGCGGGAGTAATGAGCAGTTCTTC.

The rearrangement links TRBV6-1 to TRBJ2-4; 8 bases fit TRBD1. This CDR3 contains 16 residues. Trimming removed 2 bases from V and 6 bases from J; junction bases left unmatched: 9. Looked up from germline, CDR1 is MNHNS and CDR2 is SASEGT. The CDR3: CASSETPGTGRNIQYF. CDR3 in DNA: TGTGCCAGCAGTGAAACCCCCGGGACAGGTCGAAACATTCAGTACTTC.

V is TRBV5-5 and J is TRBJ2-5; TRBD2 aligns across 8 bases. Looked up from germline, CDR1 is SGHKS and CDR2 is YYEKEE (reference sequence). The CDR3 has 14 residues. J gave up 4 bases and V 2 bases, and 4 bases lay outside the gene matches. The CDR3 DNA sequence: TGTGCCAGCAGCTTAGCGGGAGAAGTAGAGACCCAGTACTTC. Protein sequence: CASSLAGEVETQYF.

CDR3 coding DNA: TGTGCCAGCAGCTTAGGCCCGGGGGGTTCCGAGCAGTACTTC. It specifies CASSLGPGGSEQYF. This chain connects TRBV7-2 to TRBJ2-7, with 7 bases fitting TRBD2. This CDR3 spans 14 amino acids. V shed 1 base, J shed 6 bases, and the junction held 6 bases outside the gene matches. Germline V gene data show CDR1 as SGHTA and CDR2 as FQGNSA.

Here the CDR3 reads CATSRRRGQETQYF. The CDR3 DNA sequence: TGTGCCACCAGCAGACGTCGGGGGCAAGAGACCCAGTACTTC. The chain has TRBV15 and TRBJ2-5; possibly TRBD2 for D (6 bases). This CDR3 has 14 residues. Trimming left V 2 bases short and J 2 bases short, with 9 bases between. Germline loops: CDR1 LNHNV, CDR2 YYDKDF (reference sequence).

The rearrangement joins TRBV9 to TRBJ1-5, with no clear D. The CDR3 contains 13 residues. The V and J ends lost 0 bases and 4 bases respectively, with 5 bases between them. CDR1 and CDR2 (germline): SGDLS, YYNGEE. In DNA, the CDR3 is TGTGCCAGCAGCGTAGAGAAAAATCAGCCCCAGCATTTT. This gives the protein CASSVEKNQPQHF. Full variable domain (remainder filled in from reference TRBV9 and TRBJ1-5): DSGVTQTPKHLITATGQRVTLRCSPRSGDLSVYWYQQSLDQGLQFLIQYYNGEERAKGNILERFSAQQFPDLHSELNLSSLELGDSALYFCASSVEKNQPQHFGDGTRLSIL.

This sequence joins TRBV7-6 and TRBJ1-2; 8 nucleotides align to TRBD1. J lost 9 bases, V lost 1 base, and 1 base had no gene match. The CDR3 totals 12 residues. The germline gives CDR1 SGHVS, CDR2 FNYEAQ. The CDR3 DNA sequence: TGTGCCAGCAGCTTAGGGACAGGGAGCTACACCTTC. It translates to CASSLGTGSYTF.

This rearrangement joins TRBV5-4 to TRBJ2-3; D is unresolved. Trimming cost V 3 bases and J 12 bases, with 14 bases left between them. This CDR3 is built from 12 residues. Germline CDR1 and CDR2: SGHNT and YYREEE (reference sequence). CDR3 nucleotides: TGTGCCAGCAGCTCTCCAGGCTTCTCACAGTATTTT. Protein product: CASSSPGFSQYF.

The chain joins TRBV2 to TRBJ2-1; a possible D gene is TRBD1 (6 bases). The CDR3 is 10 amino acids. The germline V gene has CDR1 SNHLY and CDR2 FYNNEI. Trimming took 8 bases from V and 15 from J, leaving 14 bases between them. CDR3 sequence reads: CASAGTTPFF. CDR3 nucleotides: TGTGCCAGCGCTGGGACAACTCCGTTCTTC.

As regards this clone: This sample includes further DNA sequences coding for the same CDR3. The chain carries TRBV19 and TRBJ1-5; the match to TRBD1 covers 7 bases. The germline V gene has CDR1 LNHDA and CDR2 SQIVND (reference sequence). The CDR3 runs 15 residues. J lost 2 bases, V lost 8 bases, and 9 bases had no gene match. The DNA of the CDR3 is TGTGCCAGTCGGTACAGGGGACAAGGCAATCAGCCCCAGCATTTT. This sequence encodes CASRYRGQGNQPQHF.

The chain has TRBV6-6 and TRBJ2-1, with D perhaps TRBD1 (6 bases). Per germline, CDR1 MNHNY and CDR2 SVGAGI (reference sequence). CDR3 length: 14 amino acids. V dropped 2 bases and J dropped 6 bases, with 11 bases sitting between them. CDR3: CASSYGGRGNEQFF. CDR3 sequence (DNA): TGTGCCAGCAGTTACGGGGGCAGGGGCAATGAGCAGTTCTTC.

The genes are TRBV10-3 and TRBJ1-2; TRBD1 agrees at 12 bases. Germline V gene lookup returns CDR1 ENHRY and CDR2 SYGVKD. The length of the CDR3 is 18 residues. V gave up 8 bases and J gave up 2 bases; unmatched junction bases: 15. The CDR3 sequence: CAISEASGQGALNYGYTF. DNA of the CDR3: TGTGCCATCTCGGAGGCCTCGGGACAGGGGGCCTTGAACTATGGCTACACCTTC.

This chain joins TRBV19 and TRBJ2-7; 8 nucleotides line up with TRBD1. Germline CDR1 LNHDA, CDR2 SQIVND (reference sequence). The CDR3 covers 15 residues. The junction had 6 bases not matched to a gene; V was cut back by 3 bases and J by 2 bases. The CDR3 DNA reads as TGTGCCAGTAGTATTGAATCAGGGGGCACCTACGAGCAGTACTTC. It specifies CASSIESGGTYEQYF. The variable domain in full, with the rest retrieved from reference TRBV19 and TRBJ2-7, is DGGITQSPKYLFRKEGQNVTLSCEQNLNHDAMYWYRQDPGQGLRLIYYSQIVNDFQKGDIAEGYSVSREKKESFPLTVTSAQKNPTAFYLCASSIESGGTYEQYFGPGTRLTVT.

The rearrangement uses TRBV29-1 and TRBJ1-2; the D is unclear. CDR3 size: 13 residues. The germline V gene has CDR1 SQVTM and CDR2 ANQGSEA. V lost 6 bases, J lost 0 bases, and 11 bases lay in between. The CDR3 DNA reads TGCAGCGTCACCGACACAACTAACTATGGCTACACCTTC. Translation gives CSVTDTTNYGYTF.

CDR3 DNA sequence: TGTGCCAGCAGCTGGACGGACAGCCACAATGAGCAGTTCTTC. Amino acid sequence: CASSWTDSHNEQFF. This rearrangement joins TRBV13 to TRBJ2-1, with D perhaps TRBD1 (6 bases). Trimming took 4 bases from V and 5 from J, leaving 12 bases between them. The V gene's germline CDR1 is PRHDT and CDR2 FYEKMQ (reference sequence). The CDR3 is made up of 14 amino acids.

V gene TRBV4-1 combines with J gene TRBJ2-2; 8 positions match TRBD2. Germline V gene data show CDR1 as MGHRA and CDR2 as YSYEKL. The CDR3 has 17 amino acids. The ends lost 1 base at V and 6 bases at J; junction bases unmatched: 10. As DNA, the CDR3 is TGCGCCAGCAGCCAAGGACCGGGACTAGGCTCCCCCGGGGAGCTGTTTTTT. Encoded protein: CASSQGPGLGSPGELFF.